Below are 2 T cell receptor beta chains sequenced from a single sample in a study of PD-1 blockade in mismatch repair-deficient tumors. The protocol was immunoSEQ multiplex PCR, while the TCRdb copy is restricted to in-frame clones and leaves out a portion. The top ten clones hold approximately 13% of a sample with 100,000 to 150,000 clones, around 86% of them seen once. The sequencing here drew on peripheral blood, taken 44 weeks after starting pembrolizumab. Receptor source: an adult with mismatch repair-deficient cancer.

The gene calls are TRBV9 and TRBJ2-3, with D unclear. Deletions cut 4 bases from V and 3 bases from J, with 3 bases between. Germline CDR1 reads SGDLS; CDR2 reads YYNGEE. This CDR3 has 11 amino acids. The CDR3, as DNA: TGTGCCAGCAGCATAACAGATACGCAGTATTTT. It specifies CASSITDTQYF.

The chain joins TRBV4-3 to TRBJ2-7, with 9 nucleotides matching TRBD2. The CDR3 has 15 residues. In germline, CDR1 is LGHNA, CDR2 YSLEER. J was trimmed by 3 bases and V by 1 base; bases with no gene match: 4. The CDR3 spells CASSQVASGVYEQYF. In nucleotides, the CDR3 is TGCGCCAGCAGCCAAGTGGCTAGCGGGGTCTACGAGCAGTACTTC.